This TCR beta chain derives from a study of cytomegalovirus exposure and HLA in healthy donors. Regarding the study as a whole: The classifier, whose performance was assessed in both the original and validation cohorts, reportedly diagnosed cytomegalovirus status with high specificity and sensitivity.

The germline V gene encodes CDR1 SQVTM and CDR2 ANQGSEA. The CDR3 contains 13 residues. V was clipped by 5 bases and J by 8 bases; unmatched bases: 6. Use of 60 Vbeta and 13 Jbeta primers characterized the PCR. The repertoire was sequenced with immunoSEQ multiplex PCR; TCRdb's copy has only in-frame clones and lacks some. The repertoire holds about 160,000 clones, with roughly 80% as singletons. Turning to this clone: Its antigen is unidentified.

The clonotype comes from a man between 18 and 29 years old in good health and CMV-seropositive. This sequence joins TRBV29-1 and TRBJ2-2, with 9 bases lining up with TRBD1. The sample comprised PBMCs. CDR3 loop: CSVLTGGGGELFF. CDR3 coding DNA: TGCAGCGTTTTAACAGGGGGCGGTGGGGAGCTGTTTTTT.